This T cell receptor (beta chain) appears in the sequencing data of a study of radiotherapy plus CTLA-4 blockade in lung cancer. The assay was immunoSEQ multiplex PCR, and TCRdb's table has in-frame clones only and misses some. The sample holds 70,000 to 85,000 clones, 70% to 80% seen once. Focal radiation and CTLA-4 blockade (ipilimumab) were tested in chemo-refractory metastatic non-small-cell lung cancer patients. Per germline, CDR1 SQVTM and CDR2 ANQGSEA. Trimming took 0 bases from V and 5 from J, leaving 13 bases between them. This CDR3 comprises 14 residues. Comments on this clone: Its target is unknown.

Findings of the study overall: Tumor-origin TCR clones grew in blood after radiotherapy plus ipilimumab. With interferon-beta, early dynamics of blood T cell clones were reported to best predict response.

This TCR was sampled from a human donor with non-small cell lung cancer whose response to radiotherapy plus ipilimumab could not be evaluated. The sequences come from peripheral blood, collected from a patient treated with radiotherapy plus ipilimumab. The rearrangement uses TRBV29-1 and TRBJ1-2; possibly TRBD1 for D (6 bases). CDR3 in DNA: TGCAGCGTTGAAGATCGGGGGGGCCTTTATGGCTACACCTTC. Translated: CSVEDRGGLYGYTF. Full variable domain (remainder filled in from reference TRBV29-1 and TRBJ1-2): SAVISQKPSRDICQRGTSLTIQCQVDSQVTMMFWYRQQPGQSLTLIATANQGSEATYESGFVIDKFPISRPNLTFSTLTVSNMSPEDSSIYLCSVEDRGGLYGYTFGSGTRLTVV.